The source of this TCR beta chain is a study of human T cells and chemical hapten exposure. General observations from the study: Donors' alopecia may make their immune response differ from healthy people's. The count of PT1 expanded TCRs correlated positively with patch test score.

The germline V gene encodes CDR1 LGHNT and CDR2 FRNRAP. The V end was cut by 3 bases, the J end by 2 bases, with 9 bases between. The length of the CDR3 is 14 residues. Via MiXCR, TCRdb re-called the RACE reads, giving one row per CDR3 protein. Of approximately 88,000 distinct CDR3 sequences in the sample, 10% to 15% were seen once. This clonotype was picked up a small number of times. Antigen: not known. Time point denoted: patch test 3, about 24 weeks after DPC sensitization. The treatment here: therapeutic diphenylcyclopropenone sensitization with weekly scalp DPC. This clonotype was obtained from a woman in her fifties or sixties with alopecia areata. Some clones in this sample may be carry-over from other donors' samples. The V gene is TRBV12-5, the J gene TRBJ2-3; D perhaps matches TRBD2 (6 bases). The specimen was whole blood, collected in connection with sensitization to the hapten diphenylcyclopropenone (DPC). DNA for the CDR3: TGTGCTAGTGGTTTTGGGGGGTTCACAGATACGCAGTATTTT. This codes for CASGFGGFTDTQYF.